This record looks at one T cell receptor beta chain sequence and its context. Its target antigen remains unknown. The record has no base qualities; no much larger clone is one base away. The time point label for this specimen denotes: week 11, during vaccination. A 20-mer mutant IDH1 peptide at 300 micrograms in Montanide made up each vaccine dose, which was injected subcutaneously together with topical imiquimod. Newly diagnosed WHO grade 3 or 4 IDH1-mutant astrocytomas showing loss of nuclear ATRX were present in the donors. The samples were drawn from NOA16, a multicentre, single-arm, open-label phase I trial in Germany that tested a mutant IDH1 peptide vaccine in humans for the first time. The DNeasy Blood and Tissue Kit was used to extract genomic DNA from EDTA blood for TCRB sequencing. The CDR3 has 14 amino acids, counting the end cysteine and phenylalanine. The entry retains the CDR3 DNA only, 42 bases that are in frame from base 1. According to the germline V gene, CDR1 reads SGHDT and CDR2 reads YYEEEE. V loses 1 base, J loses 5 bases, and the germline ends lie 12 bases apart.

This entry is derived from a study of a mutant IDH1 vaccine in newly diagnosed glioma (dated by TCRdb to the early 2020s). Regarding the study in general: Patients were given eight vaccinations, in weeks 1, 3, 5, 7, 11, 15, 19 and 23, which matched visits V03 through V10. Of the approximately 30 treated patients, approximately 60% were male and approximately 38% were female, and the mean age was approximately 41 years. Longitudinal TCRB deep sequencing was done for 25 treated patients, wherever samples were available for exploratory analyses. Prior to enrollment, standard therapy consisting of radiotherapy alone, temozolomide alone, or radiochemotherapy with temozolomide had been administered to patients, with the combination being received by most patients. Peripheral blood was collected at six visits: V03 (baseline), V05, V07, V10, V12 and V13. Vaccination began 4-6 weeks after radiotherapy alone, or alongside temozolomide cycles in the chemotherapy-containing groups.

The library was built by means of the immunoSEQ multiplex PCR assay. The hsTCRB Kit was used according to the manufacturer's protocol to amplify rearranged TCR beta chain sequences. TCRB libraries were sequenced on an Illumina MiSeq. As for how the authors treated the data: Demultiplexing, trimming and gene mapping were performed with the kit vendor's proprietary platform. In its TCRdb copy, this immuneACCESS table keeps in-frame sequences only and misses some clones. Where compared with another copy, unresolved V genes explain less than half of these, and the others have no known cause. V and J calls and clone size are given by that table; D and trimming were obtained from the DNA. The sample has about 36,000 clones on record, 80% of them singletons. Of the sample, about 15% falls within the top ten clones. Points the paper makes about the study in general: Pseudoprogression seemed to be unrelated to changes in the top peripheral T cell clonotypes found by TCRB sequencing. Vaccine-induced immune responses across multiple MHC alleles were detected in around 92% of patients. The authors noted that analyses of patient blood samples could not be reproduced because of sample limitations. Availability determined which PBMC samples were chosen for TCRB deep sequencing.

This receptor chain uses TRBV5-6 and TRBJ1-1; the D gene is perhaps TRBD1, from 6 matching bases. This receptor was identified in a woman aged 25 to 39 with glioma. Some clones in this sample may be carry-over from other donors' samples. Source: peripheral blood mononuclear cells (PBMCs), taken from a glioma patient whose treatment included an IDH1 peptide vaccine. The sequenced DNA: TGTGCCAGCAGCTTGCGGGGGCGCGCGACTGAAGCTTTCTTT. This gives the protein CASSLRGRATEAFF. The CDR3 plus the reference TRBV5-6 and TRBJ1-1 genes for the other parts give the full variable domain: DAGVTQSPTHLIKTRGQQVTLRCSPKSGHDTVSWYQQALGQGPQFIFQYYEEEERQRGNFPDRFSGHQFPNYSSELNVNALLLGDSALYLCASSLRGRATEAFFGQGTRLTVV.